This T cell receptor (beta chain) is from a study of blood T cell repertoires in COVID-19. Sequenced by immunoSEQ multiplex PCR; TCRdb stores in-frame clones only, minus some. The table includes hundreds of thousands of clones, more than 70% detected once. V shed 6 bases and J shed 7 bases, with 12 bases lying between them. CDR3 size: 13 residues. This sequence originates from a man aged 80 or over with acute or convalescent COVID-19. Sequencing was performed on peripheral blood. V is TRBV12-3 or TRBV12-4 and J is TRBJ2-2; perhaps TRBD1 as D (5 bases). The CDR3 is CASSRGAGGELFF. The CDR3 coding sequence is TGTGCCAGCAGCCGTGGGGCTGGCGGGGAGCTGTTTTTT.